This T cell receptor (beta chain) originates from a study of blood T cell repertoires in COVID-19. Study at large: Whether acute or convalescent, the COVID-19 samples came from the United States, Italy and Spain.

The CDR3 has 14 amino acids. The germline V gene encodes CDR1 LGHNA and CDR2 YNFKEQ. The assay was immunoSEQ multiplex PCR, and TCRdb's table has in-frame clones only and misses some. The data show 100,000 or so clones, about 85% seen once. Concerning this clone: One junction end does not reproduce the germline sequence, and a read error may be involved.

The gene calls are TRBV4-2 and TRBJ2-4; 9 positions match TRBD2. The sample taken for sequencing was peripheral blood. The TCR sequence derives from a human donor in a cohort sampled during active COVID-19. This CDR3 reads CASSQEIAGEMWNF. The CDR3 region has the DNA TGTGCCAGCAGCCAAGAGATAGCGGGAGAGATGTGGAACTTC.